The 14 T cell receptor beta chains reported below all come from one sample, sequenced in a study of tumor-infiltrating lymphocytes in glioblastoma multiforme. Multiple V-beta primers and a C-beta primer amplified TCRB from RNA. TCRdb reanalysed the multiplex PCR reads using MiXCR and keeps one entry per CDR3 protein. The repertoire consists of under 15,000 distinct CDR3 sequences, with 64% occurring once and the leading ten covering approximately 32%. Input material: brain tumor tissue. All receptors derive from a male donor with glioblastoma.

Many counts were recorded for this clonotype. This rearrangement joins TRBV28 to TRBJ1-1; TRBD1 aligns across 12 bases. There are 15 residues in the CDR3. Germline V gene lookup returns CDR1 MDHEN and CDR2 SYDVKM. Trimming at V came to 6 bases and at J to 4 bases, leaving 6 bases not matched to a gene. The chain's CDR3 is CASRGTGGLGTEAFF. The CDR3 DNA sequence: TGTGCCAGCAGAGGGACAGGGGGCCTGGGCACTGAAGCTTTCTTT.

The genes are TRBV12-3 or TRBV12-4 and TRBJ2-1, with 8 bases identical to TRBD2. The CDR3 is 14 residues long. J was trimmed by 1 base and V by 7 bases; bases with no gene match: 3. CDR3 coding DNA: TGTGCCAGCACCGCGGGGGGTTCCTACAATGAGCAGTTCTTC. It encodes CASTAGGSYNEQFF.

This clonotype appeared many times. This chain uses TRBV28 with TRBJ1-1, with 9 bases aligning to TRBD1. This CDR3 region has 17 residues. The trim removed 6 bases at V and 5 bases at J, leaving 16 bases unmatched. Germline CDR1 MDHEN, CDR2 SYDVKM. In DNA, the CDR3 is TGTGCCAGCAGCGTACCCCCCGTCGGACAGGGGAGGACTGAAGCTTTCTTT. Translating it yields CASSVPPVGQGRTEAFF.

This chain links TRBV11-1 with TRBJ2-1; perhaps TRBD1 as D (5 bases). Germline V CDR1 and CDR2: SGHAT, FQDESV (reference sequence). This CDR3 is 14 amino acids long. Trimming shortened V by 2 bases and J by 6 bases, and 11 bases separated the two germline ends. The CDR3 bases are TGTGCCAGCAGCTTATTAATGGGGCTCAATGAGCAGTTCTTC. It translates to CASSLLMGLNEQFF.

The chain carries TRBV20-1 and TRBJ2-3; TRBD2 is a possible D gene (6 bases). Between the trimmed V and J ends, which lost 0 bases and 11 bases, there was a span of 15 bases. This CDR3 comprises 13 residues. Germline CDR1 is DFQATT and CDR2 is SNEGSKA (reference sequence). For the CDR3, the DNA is TGCAGTGCTAGAGAGCGGGGCACAGTTATGCAGTATTTT. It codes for CSARERGTVMQYF.

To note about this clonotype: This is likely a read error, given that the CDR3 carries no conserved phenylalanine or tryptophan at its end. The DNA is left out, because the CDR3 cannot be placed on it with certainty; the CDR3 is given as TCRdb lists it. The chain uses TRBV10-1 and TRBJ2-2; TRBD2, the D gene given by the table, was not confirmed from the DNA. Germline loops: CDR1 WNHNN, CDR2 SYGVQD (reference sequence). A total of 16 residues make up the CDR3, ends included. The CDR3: CAGSEMASGRDGELCY.

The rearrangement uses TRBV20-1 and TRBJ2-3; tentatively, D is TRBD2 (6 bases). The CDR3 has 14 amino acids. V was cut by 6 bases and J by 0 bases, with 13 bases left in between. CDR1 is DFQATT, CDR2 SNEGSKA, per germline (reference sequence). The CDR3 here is CSAVPGASTDTQYF. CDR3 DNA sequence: TGCAGTGCAGTACCGGGAGCTAGCACAGATACGCAGTATTTT.

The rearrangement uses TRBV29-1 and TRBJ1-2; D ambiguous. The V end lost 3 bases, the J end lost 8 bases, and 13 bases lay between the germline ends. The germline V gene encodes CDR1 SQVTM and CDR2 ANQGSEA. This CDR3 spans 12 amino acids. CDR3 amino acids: CSVEGPSGGYTF. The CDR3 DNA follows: TGCAGCGTTGAGGGTCCATCGGGAGGCTACACCTTC.

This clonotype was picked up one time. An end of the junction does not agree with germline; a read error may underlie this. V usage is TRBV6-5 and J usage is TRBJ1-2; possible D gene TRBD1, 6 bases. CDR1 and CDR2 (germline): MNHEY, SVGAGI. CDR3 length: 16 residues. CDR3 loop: CASRGQVVTGNYGCTF. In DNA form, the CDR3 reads TGTGCCAGCAGGGGACAAGTCGTTACCGGCAACTACGGCTGCACCTTC.

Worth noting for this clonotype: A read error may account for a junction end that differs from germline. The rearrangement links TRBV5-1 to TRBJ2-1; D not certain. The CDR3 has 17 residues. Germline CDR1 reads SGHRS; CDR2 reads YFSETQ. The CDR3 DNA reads TGCGCCAGCAGCTTGGAGCTGGCTCTCCGATCCTACAATGGGCAGTTCTTC. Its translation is CASSLELALRSYNGQFF. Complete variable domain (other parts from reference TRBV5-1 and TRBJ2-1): KAGVTQTPRYLIKTRGQQVTLSCSPISGHRSVSWYQQTPGQGLQFLFEYFSETQRNKGNFPGRFSGRQFSNSRSEMNVSTLELGDSALYLCASSLELALRSYNGQFFGPGTRLTVL.

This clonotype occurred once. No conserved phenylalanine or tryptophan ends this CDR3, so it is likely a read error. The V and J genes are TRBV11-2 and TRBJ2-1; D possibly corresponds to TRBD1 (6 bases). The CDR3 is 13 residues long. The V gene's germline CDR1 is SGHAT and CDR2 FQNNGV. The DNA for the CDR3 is TGTACCAGCAGCTTAGGTAGGGGGAATGAACAGTTCCTC. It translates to CTSSLGRGNEQFL.

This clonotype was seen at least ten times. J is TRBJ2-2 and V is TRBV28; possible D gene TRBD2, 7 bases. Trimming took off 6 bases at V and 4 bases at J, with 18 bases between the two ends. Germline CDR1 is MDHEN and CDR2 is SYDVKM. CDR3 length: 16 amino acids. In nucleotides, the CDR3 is TGTGCCAGCAGACCCGCGGGGGCCTCGAGCACCGGGGAGCTGTTTTTT. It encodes CASRPAGASSTGELFF.

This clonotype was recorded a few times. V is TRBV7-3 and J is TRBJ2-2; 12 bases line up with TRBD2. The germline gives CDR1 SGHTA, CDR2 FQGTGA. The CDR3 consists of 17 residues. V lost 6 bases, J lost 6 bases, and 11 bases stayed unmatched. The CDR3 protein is CASSYDPTSGRAGELFF. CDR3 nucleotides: TGTGCCAGCAGTTACGACCCGACTAGCGGGAGAGCCGGGGAGCTGTTTTTT. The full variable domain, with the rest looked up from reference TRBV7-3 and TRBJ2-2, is GAGVSQTPSNKVTEKGKYVELRCDPISGHTALYWYRQSLGQGPEFLIYFQGTGAADDSGLPNDRFFAVRPEGSVSTLKIQRTERGDSAVYLCASSYDPTSGRAGELFFGEGSRLTVL.

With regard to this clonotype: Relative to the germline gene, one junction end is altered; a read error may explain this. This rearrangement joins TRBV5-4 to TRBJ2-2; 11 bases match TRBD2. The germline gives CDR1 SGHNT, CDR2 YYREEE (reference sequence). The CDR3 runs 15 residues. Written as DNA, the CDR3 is TGTCCCAGCAGCTGGTCTAGCGGGAGGTCGGAGGAGCTGATTTTT. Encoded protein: CPSSWSSGRSEELIF.